This TCR beta chain was identified in a study of memory CD4+ T cells and cytomegalovirus serostatus. Study as a whole: Healthy Belgian adult donors included about nine CMV-positive and some 24 CMV-negative people.

Comments on this clone: Its antigen remains unidentified.

Notes on the study in general: Each of approximately 73 CMV-associated TCRbeta sequences occurred in one to five individuals.

Single viable CD3+CD4+CD8-CD45RO+ cells were sorted as the memory CD4+ T cells. The CDR3 spans 18 residues. The V and J ends lost 1 base and 4 bases, in that order; junction bases with no gene match: 5. Germline V gene sequence: CDR1 LGHNA, CDR2 YNFKEQ. Original methodology: Out-of-frame sequences were removed, leaving 2,204,828 distinct TCRbeta sequences. Profiling relied on immunoSEQ multiplex PCR, and the TCRdb table lists in-frame clones only, not all of them. The DNA gave D and trimming, while V, J and clone size come from that table. The sample lists 52,000 or so clones, 82% seen once, with approximately 0.55% in the top ten.

The chain uses TRBV4-2 and TRBJ2-4; 15 positions agree with TRBD2. This TCR was recovered from an adult in good health and CMV-seronegative. The sequencing sample was made of memory CD4+ T cells from blood. The CDR3 nucleotides read TGTGCCAGCAGCCAAGGACCGGGACTAGCGGGGGGAAAAAACATTCAGTACTTC. The encoded protein is CASSQGPGLAGGKNIQYF.